This T cell receptor beta chain was retrieved from a study of cytomegalovirus exposure and HLA in healthy donors (TCRdb year 2017). Background on the whole study: In an earlier analysis of approximately 640 of the donors, under 300 Gb of sequence data and 120 million or so unique TCR beta sequences from 150 million to 200 million T cells were reported. Of the 300 to 500 genotyped donors, approximately 80% were placed in the genetic ancestry cluster associated with self-reported Caucasian donors. Besides the first cohort of approximately 710 subjects, a separate validation cohort made up of roughly 130 different subjects was used. Typing coverage varied by locus: roughly 620-640 donors for A, B, C, DRB1 and DQB1; under 550 for DQA1; more than 600 for DPA1; approximately 490 for DPB1. An earlier analysis of 500 to 650 of the donors applied high-throughput TCR beta sequencing to assess whether each TCR beta V gene segment acted as functional or pseudogenic. A later genetic analysis used genome-wide SNP genotypes for about three fifths of the 666 donors, treating that subset as a discovery cohort. An early release covering roughly 600 HLA-typed donors comprised approximately 300 gigabases of sequencing data and 65 million to 100 million unique TCR sequences. Every repertoire in the discovery cohort had been generated on one and the same sequencing platform. A later analysis re-analyzed previously published TCR beta repertoires from 650 to 800 donors and added high-resolution HLA genotyping to study TCR occurrence patterns. Donor age, sex, ethnicity and CMV serostatus were collected together with the repertoire data. About five DR-DQ haplotypes were handled as single units for association and clustering, since linkage in the cohort was strong. The T cell repertoires of 666 subjects were profiled by immunosequencing and related to cytomegalovirus serostatus. HLA typing covered class I and class II loci at four-digit resolution. Among under 450 genotyped donors of the cohort, an average of approximately 240,000 unique TCR beta nucleotide sequences were sequenced per donor, 15% to 20% of them non-productive. To predict cytomegalovirus infection status, the study brought together high-throughput TCR immunosequencing, statistical association of individual TCRs with disease status, and machine learning. The later analysis used no new phenotypic data to find candidate immune exposures, relying instead on TCR beta sequences and their occurrence across donors. The study aimed to test whether signatures of past pathogen exposure could be identified by cataloging public T cell receptors. Overall results and qualifications from the work: The classifier was reported to diagnose cytomegalovirus status with high specificity and sensitivity in both the original and validation cohorts. In a later analysis, around 15,000 TCR beta sequences were associated with specific HLA alleles at a false discovery rate of 0.05. A later genetic analysis reported fewer N-insertions in productive TCRs among donors in an Asian-associated ancestry cluster than the 666-donor mean. According to the authors, the approach could potentially be generalized to other disease states and immunological phenotypes. A few of the identified cytomegalovirus-associated TCR beta chains were confirmed in vitro to be specific for cytomegalovirus antigens. Most CMV-associated TCR beta chains appeared to be HLA-restricted in a later analysis, and the HLA associations seemed to be driven largely by CMV exposure. The presence/absence analyses assumed that sequencing depth was roughly uniform across donors, and that assumption may not be true. A further reported finding was that TCR beta sequences accurately predicted the HLA-A and HLA-B alleles for most subjects in the first cohort. Several of the top co-occurrence clusters appeared to be linked to parvovirus B19, influenza, CMV and Epstein-Barr virus, according to a later analysis. The study listed 164 TCR beta chains as associated with cytomegalovirus. Most TCR sequences were observed very rarely across donors, whereas some public TCRs were present in many individuals. Because counts were too low, roughly 17 rarely observed V segments, including chromosome 9 orphons, were left out of the earlier analysis of about 500 of the donors. Because HLA typing was missing for some donors at each locus, association tests included only the typed subset. A cluster of highly shared sequence variants was judged likely to represent a technical artifact of the sequencing pipeline. Some IMGT-functional V segments, including TRBV6-2 and TRBV6-3, could not be distinguished by the 87-base-pair reads and were therefore excluded. Correlated functional status among segregating V segments might be attributable to linkage disequilibrium, but an unknown experimental factor could not be ruled out. A later analysis found that HLA-associated TCR beta chains were more clonally expanded and had lower generation probabilities than equally common non-associated chains. The cohort was sequenced for TCR beta chains only, and without alpha or paired-chain data the features that could be detected were limited. Immune exposure information for the cohort was limited to CMV serostatus. An earlier analysis of approximately 600 of the donors showed that most TCR beta V segments appeared in productive rearrangements either about 87% or about 30% of the time, which broadly matched IMGT annotations. In a later analysis, TCR association rates were found to vary across HLA loci, with the most associated TCRs seen for DRB1 alleles and the fewest for HLA-C alleles. A later genetic analysis associated a missense DCLRE1C variant with V-gene and J-gene trimming of TCR beta chains, and an independent cohort replicated the association. When HLA alleles, especially DR and DQ, strongly co-occurred, TCR associations were difficult to assign to individual alleles.

The cohort consisted of 670 or so healthy bone marrow donors. All cohort members were sampled while nominally healthy, although unrecorded immune exposures were likely present. The donor was CMV seronegative and was included in the group of over 300 seronegative cohort members. A peripheral blood sample was collected from each donor, and TCR beta sequencing was performed on peripheral blood mononuclear cells. Genomic DNA was extracted from the blood cell samples with the Qiagen DNeasy Blood Extraction Kit. V and J are truncated by 0 bases and 6 bases respectively, leaving an intervening sequence of 13 bases. Taken from cysteine to phenylalanine, the CDR3 has 14 residues. Only the CDR3 DNA stays, 42 bases, in frame from base 1. Looking up the germline V gene yields CDR1 SGDLS and CDR2 YYNGEE. The protocol used for the library was the immunoSEQ multiplex PCR assay. A mixture of 60 forward primers for TCR Vbeta segments and 13 reverse primers for TCR Jbeta segments was used in the multiplex PCR. The CDR3 region of rearranged TCR beta genes was amplified from genomic DNA with a multiplex PCR assay. On the Illumina HiSeq System, the amplified TCR beta libraries were sequenced as 87-base-pair reads. Processing in the source paper ran as follows. In a later analysis, roughly 80 million unique TCR beta chains were counted across the roughly 670 repertoires, and roughly 9.9 million of these chains were shared by at least two donors. Raw reads were error-corrected and collapsed into unique sequences by a nearest-neighbor algorithm in which closely related sequences were merged to remove PCR and sequencing errors. To assign V, D and J gene segments, CDR3 sequences were aligned to IMGT reference sequences. For a sequence to be retained, a match of at least six nucleotides was required to both a V gene segment and a J gene segment. Rearrangements were classified as productive when the CDR3 lacked stop codons and remained in frame with V and J, and all other rearrangements were classified as non-productive. CDR3 was defined according to IMGT convention as the region running from the second conserved V-encoded cysteine to the conserved J-encoded phenylalanine. The earlier analysis of some 580 of the donors excluded any sequence lacking an unambiguous match to a single V gene segment. In an earlier analysis of approximately 610 of the donors, V segments were called functional above 56.7% productive rearrangements and were called segregating when the between-donor standard deviation exceeded 5%. A statistical classification framework was developed to diagnose cytomegalovirus status using the catalog of TCR beta chain sequences. V and J gene assignment, in a later analysis, came from comparing TCR nucleotide sequences with IMGT/GENE-DB human TR gene sequences. In a later analysis, CDR3 sequences and most-parsimonious VDJ recombination scenarios were assigned using the TCRdist pipeline. In a later analysis, each TCR beta chain was defined by its CDR3 amino acid sequence together with its V-gene family, and reads without a unique V-gene family were excluded. To address suspected cross-contamination and a sequencing artifact, a later analysis removed 592 highly shared, low-generation-probability nucleotide sequences. For each public chain, a later analysis derived a clonal expansion index from normalized ranks of inferred template counts within each repertoire. Generation probabilities in a later analysis came from a VDJ recombination model fitted to out-of-frame rearrangements, and those results were checked against IGoR. In a later analysis, hypergeometric tests were used to score TCR-TCR, TCR-HLA and TCR-CMV co-occurrence, with a repertoire-size bias correction applied to TCR pairs. To estimate false discovery rates, a later analysis permuted the HLA or CMV assignments 20 times. In a later analysis, co-occurring TCRs were grouped with DBSCAN, and TCRdist sequence similarity was added when clustering was performed within HLA-allele-positive subsets. Co-occurrence clustering excluded repertoires with fewer than 30,000 or more than 120,000 public chains, plus five with anomalous nucleotide sharing. The source is immuneACCESS, and TCRdb retained only in-frame sequences with V and J called. Part of the clones is not carried over; for the studies checked, unresolved V genes explain less than half of this, and the remainder is unexplained. The V and J calls and clone size are taken from that table; D and trimming were inferred from the DNA. The sample contains approximately 180,000 clones, about four fifths of them found a single time. Of the sample, more than 1.5% falls within the top ten clones.

With respect to this clone: Its antigen is unknown. Base qualities are not at hand, and no much larger clone is one base apart.

This TCR was recovered from a man aged 18 to 30 in good health and CMV-seronegative. Input material: PBMCs. The V gene is TRBV9 and the J gene is TRBJ2-7; the D gene is perhaps TRBD2, on 5 matching bases. Here is the DNA: TGTGCCAGCAGCGTAGTTAACAGCGGAAGCGAGCAGTACTTC. It encodes CASSVVNSGSEQYF.